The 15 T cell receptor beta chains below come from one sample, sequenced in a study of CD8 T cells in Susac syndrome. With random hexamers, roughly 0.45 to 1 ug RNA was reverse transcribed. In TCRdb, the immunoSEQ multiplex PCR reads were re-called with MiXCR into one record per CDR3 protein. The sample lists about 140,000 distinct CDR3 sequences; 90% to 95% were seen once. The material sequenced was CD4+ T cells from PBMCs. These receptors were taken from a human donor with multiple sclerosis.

CDR3 protein: CASGLSGRPLYGYTF. Written as DNA, the CDR3 is TGTGCTAGTGGTTTGTCGGGACGACCCCTCTATGGCTACACCTTC. The rearrangement joins TRBV12-5 to TRBJ1-2; a possible D gene is TRBD1 (5 bases). The V end lost 2 bases, the J end lost 4 bases, and 14 bases lay between the germline ends. The CDR3 is 15 amino acids. Germline values: CDR1 LGHNT, CDR2 FRNRAP.

This CDR3 reads CASSPFRSSYEQYF. The CDR3 DNA follows: TGCGCCAGCAGCCCATTCCGGAGCTCCTACGAGCAGTACTTC. The chain is built from TRBV5-1 and TRBJ2-7; D unresolved. Germline CDR1 SGHRS, CDR2 YFSETQ. The CDR3 extends over 14 amino acids. V was clipped by 4 bases and J by 0 bases, with 11 bases between them.

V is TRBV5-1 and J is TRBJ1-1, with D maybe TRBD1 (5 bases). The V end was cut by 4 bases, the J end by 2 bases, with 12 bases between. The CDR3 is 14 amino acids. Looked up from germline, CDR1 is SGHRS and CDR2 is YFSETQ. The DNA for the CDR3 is TGCGCCAGCAGCCGGGACGGCGCCAACACTGAAGCTTTCTTT. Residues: CASSRDGANTEAFF.

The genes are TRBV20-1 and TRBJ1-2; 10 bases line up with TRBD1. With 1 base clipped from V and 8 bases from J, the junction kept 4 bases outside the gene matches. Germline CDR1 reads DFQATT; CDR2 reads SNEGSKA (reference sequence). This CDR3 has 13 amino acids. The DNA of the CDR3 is TGCAGTGCTAGAGGACAGGGGGCGGAAGGCTACACCTTC. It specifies CSARGQGAEGYTF.

CDR3 nucleotide sequence: TGTGCCAGCAGTTTCCGCACAGATACGCAGTATTTT. Translation gives CASSFRTDTQYF. The rearrangement links TRBV12-3 or TRBV12-4 to TRBJ2-3, with D unresolved. The V gene lost 3 bases and the J gene lost 1 base, with 2 bases spanning the gap. The length of the CDR3 is 12 residues.

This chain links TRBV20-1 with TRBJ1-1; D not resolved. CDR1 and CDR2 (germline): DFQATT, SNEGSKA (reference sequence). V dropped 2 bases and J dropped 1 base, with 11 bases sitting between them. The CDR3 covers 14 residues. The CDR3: CSARLPVRNTEAFF. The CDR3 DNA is TGCAGTGCTAGATTGCCTGTCAGGAACACTGAAGCTTTCTTT.

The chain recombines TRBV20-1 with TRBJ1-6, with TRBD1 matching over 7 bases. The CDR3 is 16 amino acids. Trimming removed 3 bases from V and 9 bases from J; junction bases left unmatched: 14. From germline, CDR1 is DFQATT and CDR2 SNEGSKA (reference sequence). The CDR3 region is CSARQEGAVFGSPLHF. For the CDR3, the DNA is TGCAGTGCTAGGCAGGAGGGGGCGGTTTTTGGTTCACCCCTCCACTTT.

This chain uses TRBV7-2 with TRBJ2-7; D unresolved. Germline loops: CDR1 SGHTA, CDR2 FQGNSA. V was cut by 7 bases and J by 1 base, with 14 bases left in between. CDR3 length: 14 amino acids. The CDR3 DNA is TGTGCCAGCACCAGCGCCACCGGATCCTACGAGCAGTACTTC. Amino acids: CASTSATGSYEQYF. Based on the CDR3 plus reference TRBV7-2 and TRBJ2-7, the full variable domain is GAGVSQSPSNKVTEKGKDVELRCDPISGHTALYWYRQSLGQGLEFLIYFQGNSAPDKSGLPSDRFSAERTGGSVSTLTIQRTQQEDSAVYLCASTSATGSYEQYFGPGTRLTVT.

The CDR3 here is CASSLTGGSTDTQYF. The DNA of the CDR3 is TGTGCCAGCAGCTTAACGGGGGGAAGCACAGATACGCAGTATTTT. V gene TRBV5-6 combines with J gene TRBJ2-3, with TRBD2 identical over 7 bases. Per the germline V gene, CDR1 is SGHDT and CDR2 is YYEEEE. The CDR3 is 15 amino acids. Losses at the gene ends were 2 bases for V and 0 bases for J; bases not matched to a gene: 3. Filled out from reference TRBV5-6 and TRBJ2-3, the complete variable domain reads DAGVTQSPTHLIKTRGQQVTLRCSPKSGHDTVSWYQQALGQGPQFIFQYYEEEERQRGNFPDRFSGHQFPNYSSELNVNALLLGDSALYLCASSLTGGSTDTQYFGPGTRLTVL.

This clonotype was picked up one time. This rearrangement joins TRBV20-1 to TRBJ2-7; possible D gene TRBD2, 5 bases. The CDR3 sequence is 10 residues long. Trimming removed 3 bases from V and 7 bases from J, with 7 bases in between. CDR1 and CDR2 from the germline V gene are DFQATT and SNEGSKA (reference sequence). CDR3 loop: CSARREEQYF. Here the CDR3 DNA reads TGCAGTGCTAGGAGGGAGGAGCAGTACTTC.

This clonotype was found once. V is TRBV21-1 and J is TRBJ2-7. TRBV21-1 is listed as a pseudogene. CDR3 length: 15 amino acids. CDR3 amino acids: CASSKAYVSRSEQYF. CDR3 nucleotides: TGTGCCAGCAGCAAAGCGTACGTCTCGCGTAGCGAGCAGTACTTC.

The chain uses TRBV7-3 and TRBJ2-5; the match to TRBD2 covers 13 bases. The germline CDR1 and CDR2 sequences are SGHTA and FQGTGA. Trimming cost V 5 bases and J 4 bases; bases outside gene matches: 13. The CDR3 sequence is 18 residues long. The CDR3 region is CASSLLGGLAGRRETQYF. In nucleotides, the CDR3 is TGTGCCAGCAGCCTCCTCGGGGGACTAGCGGGGAGGCGAGAGACCCAGTACTTC.

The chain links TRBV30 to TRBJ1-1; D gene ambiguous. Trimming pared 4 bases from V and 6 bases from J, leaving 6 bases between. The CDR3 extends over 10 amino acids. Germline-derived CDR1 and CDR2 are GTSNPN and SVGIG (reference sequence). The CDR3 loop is CAWIAAEAFF. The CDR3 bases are TGTGCCTGGATTGCAGCTGAAGCTTTCTTT.

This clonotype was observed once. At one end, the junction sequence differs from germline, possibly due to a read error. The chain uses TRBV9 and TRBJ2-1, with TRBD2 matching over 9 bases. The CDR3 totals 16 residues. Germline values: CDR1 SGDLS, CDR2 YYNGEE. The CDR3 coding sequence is TGCGCCAGCAGCGCCCGTCTAGCGGGGACGGCTCGTGAGCAGTTCTTC. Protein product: CASSARLAGTAREQFF.

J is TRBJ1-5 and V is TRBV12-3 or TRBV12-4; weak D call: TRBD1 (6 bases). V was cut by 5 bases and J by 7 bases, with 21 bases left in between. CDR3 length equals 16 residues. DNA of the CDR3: TGTGCCAGCAGTCGCCGGGGCAGGGACAATAACCAGCCCCAGCATTTT. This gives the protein CASSRRGRDNNQPQHF.